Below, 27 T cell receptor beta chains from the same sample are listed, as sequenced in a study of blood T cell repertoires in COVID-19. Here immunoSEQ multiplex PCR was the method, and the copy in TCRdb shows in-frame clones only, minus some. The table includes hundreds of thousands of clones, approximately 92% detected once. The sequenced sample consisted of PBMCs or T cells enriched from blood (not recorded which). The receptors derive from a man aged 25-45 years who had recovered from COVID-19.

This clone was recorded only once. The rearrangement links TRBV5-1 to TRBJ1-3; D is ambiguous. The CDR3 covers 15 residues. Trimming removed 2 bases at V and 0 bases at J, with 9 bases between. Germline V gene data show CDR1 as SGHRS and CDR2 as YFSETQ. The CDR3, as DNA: TGCGCCAGCAGCTTAGATCCACTCTCTGGAAACACCATATATTTT. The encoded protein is CASSLDPLSGNTIYF.

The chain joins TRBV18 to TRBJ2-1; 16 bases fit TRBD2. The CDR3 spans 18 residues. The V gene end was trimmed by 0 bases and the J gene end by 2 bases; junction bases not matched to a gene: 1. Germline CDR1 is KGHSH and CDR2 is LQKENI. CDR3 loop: CASSPPGLAGGTYNEQFF. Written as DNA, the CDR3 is TGTGCCAGCTCACCACCGGGACTAGCGGGAGGGACCTACAATGAGCAGTTCTTC.

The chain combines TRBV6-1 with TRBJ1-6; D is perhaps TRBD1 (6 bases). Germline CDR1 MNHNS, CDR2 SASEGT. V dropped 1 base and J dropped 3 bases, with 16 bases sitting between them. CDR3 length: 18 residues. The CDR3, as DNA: TGTGCCAGCAGTGAAGGGGGGGGCACACACCTCTATAATTCACCCCTCCACTTT. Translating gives CASSEGGGTHLYNSPLHF.

The CDR3 loop reads CASRGLTNTGELFF. The CDR3 region has the DNA TGTGCCAGCAGGGGACTAACGAACACCGGGGAGCTGTTTTTT. This chain joins TRBV2 and TRBJ2-2, with 7 nucleotides matching TRBD2. The CDR3 sequence is 14 residues long. CDR1 is SNHLY and CDR2 is FYNNEI in the germline V gene. V lost 6 bases to trimming and J lost 0 bases; unmatched junction nucleotides: 1.

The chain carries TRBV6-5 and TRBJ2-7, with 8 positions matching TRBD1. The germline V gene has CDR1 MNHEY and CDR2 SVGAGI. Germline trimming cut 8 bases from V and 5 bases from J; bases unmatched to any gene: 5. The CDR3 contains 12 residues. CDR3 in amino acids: CASAQGANEQYF. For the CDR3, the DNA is TGTGCCAGCGCCCAGGGGGCCAACGAGCAGTACTTC.

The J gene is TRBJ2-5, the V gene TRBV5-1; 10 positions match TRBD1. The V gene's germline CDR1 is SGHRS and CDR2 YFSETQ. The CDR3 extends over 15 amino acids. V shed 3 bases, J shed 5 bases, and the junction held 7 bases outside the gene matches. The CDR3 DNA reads TGCGCCAGCAGCTCCGGGACAGGGGTGCCTGAGACCCAGTACTTC. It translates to CASSSGTGVPETQYF.

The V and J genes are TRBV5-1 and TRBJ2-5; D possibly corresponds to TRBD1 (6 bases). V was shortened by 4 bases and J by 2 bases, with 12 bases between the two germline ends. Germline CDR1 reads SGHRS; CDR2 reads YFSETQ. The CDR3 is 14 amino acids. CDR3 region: CASSIPGQQETQYF. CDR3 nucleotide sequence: TGCGCCAGCAGCATCCCCGGACAGCAAGAGACCCAGTACTTC.

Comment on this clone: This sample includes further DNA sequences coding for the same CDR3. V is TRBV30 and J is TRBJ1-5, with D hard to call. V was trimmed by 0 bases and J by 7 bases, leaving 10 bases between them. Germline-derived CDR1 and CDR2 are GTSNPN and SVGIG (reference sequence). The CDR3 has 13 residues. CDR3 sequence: CAWSVDGEQPQHF. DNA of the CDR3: TGTGCCTGGAGTGTAGACGGAGAGCAGCCCCAGCATTTT.

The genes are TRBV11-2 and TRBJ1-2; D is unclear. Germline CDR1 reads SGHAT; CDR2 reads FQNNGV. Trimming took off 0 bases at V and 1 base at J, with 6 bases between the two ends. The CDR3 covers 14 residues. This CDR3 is CASSLELSNYGYTF. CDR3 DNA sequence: TGTGCCAGCAGCTTAGAACTGAGTAACTATGGCTACACCTTC.

CDR3 nucleotides: TGCGCCAGCAGTGAGTTAGGGGCCTCTCGTACAGATACGCAGTATTTT. Protein product: CASSELGASRTDTQYF. The rearrangement joins TRBV10-2 to TRBJ2-3; possibly TRBD1 for D (5 bases). The germline V gene has CDR1 WSHSY and CDR2 SAAADI. The CDR3 extends over 16 amino acids. The V end was cut by 1 base, the J end by 3 bases, with 14 bases between.

The CDR3 reads CASSSVGGGEGDQPQHF. The CDR3 coding sequence is TGTGCCAGCAGTTCCGTCGGGGGTGGTGAAGGAGATCAGCCCCAGCATTTT. The rearrangement joins TRBV6-2 or TRBV6-3 to TRBJ1-5, with a tentative D call TRBD1 (5 bases). Trimming left V 4 bases short and J 5 bases short, with 21 bases between. Germline V gene sequence: CDR1 MNHEY, CDR2 SVGEGT. The length of the CDR3 is 17 residues.

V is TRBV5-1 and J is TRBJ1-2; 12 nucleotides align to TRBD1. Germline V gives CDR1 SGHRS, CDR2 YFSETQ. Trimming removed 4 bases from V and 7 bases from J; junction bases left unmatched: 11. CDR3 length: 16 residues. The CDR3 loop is CASSAFGTGQGAGYTF. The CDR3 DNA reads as TGCGCCAGCAGCGCCTTCGGGACGGGACAGGGGGCTGGCTACACCTTC.

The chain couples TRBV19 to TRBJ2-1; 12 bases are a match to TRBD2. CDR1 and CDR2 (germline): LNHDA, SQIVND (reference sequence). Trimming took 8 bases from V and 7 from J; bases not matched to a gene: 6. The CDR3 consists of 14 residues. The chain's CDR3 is CASSTSGSLNEQFF. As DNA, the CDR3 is TGTGCCAGTTCGACTAGCGGGAGTCTGAATGAGCAGTTCTTC.

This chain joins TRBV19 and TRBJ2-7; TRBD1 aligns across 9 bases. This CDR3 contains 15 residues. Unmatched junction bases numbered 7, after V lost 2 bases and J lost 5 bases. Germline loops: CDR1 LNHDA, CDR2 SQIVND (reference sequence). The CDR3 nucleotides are TGTGCCAGTAGTATATTTGGGACAGGGCCGAACGAGCAGTACTTC. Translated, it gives CASSIFGTGPNEQYF.

Here the CDR3 DNA reads TGCAGTGCTAGTCATAGCGGGAGCTACAATGAGCAGTTCTTC. Translated: CSASHSGSYNEQFF. The gene calls are TRBV20-1 and TRBJ2-1; 9 bases align to TRBD2. Germline-derived CDR1 and CDR2 are DFQATT and SNEGSKA (reference sequence). The CDR3 contains 14 residues. Trimming cost V 3 bases and J 3 bases; bases outside gene matches: 3.

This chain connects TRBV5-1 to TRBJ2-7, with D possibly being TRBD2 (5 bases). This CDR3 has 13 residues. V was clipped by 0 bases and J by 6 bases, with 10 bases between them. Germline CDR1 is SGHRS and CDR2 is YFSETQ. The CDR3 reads CASSLELVSEQYF. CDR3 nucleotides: TGCGCCAGCAGCTTGGAACTAGTTTCCGAGCAGTACTTC.

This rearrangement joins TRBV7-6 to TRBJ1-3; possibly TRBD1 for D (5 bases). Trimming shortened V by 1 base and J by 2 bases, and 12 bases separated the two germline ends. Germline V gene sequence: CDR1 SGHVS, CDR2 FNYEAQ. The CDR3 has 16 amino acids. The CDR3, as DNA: TGTGCCAGCAGCTTAGGGGCATCGGGGGCTGGAAACACCATATATTTT. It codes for CASSLGASGAGNTIYF.

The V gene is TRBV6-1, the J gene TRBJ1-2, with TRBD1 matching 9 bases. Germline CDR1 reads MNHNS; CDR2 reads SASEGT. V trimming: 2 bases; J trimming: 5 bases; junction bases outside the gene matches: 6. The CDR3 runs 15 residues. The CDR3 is CASSERTGALYGYTF. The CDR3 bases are TGTGCCAGCAGTGAAAGGACAGGGGCACTATATGGCTACACCTTC.

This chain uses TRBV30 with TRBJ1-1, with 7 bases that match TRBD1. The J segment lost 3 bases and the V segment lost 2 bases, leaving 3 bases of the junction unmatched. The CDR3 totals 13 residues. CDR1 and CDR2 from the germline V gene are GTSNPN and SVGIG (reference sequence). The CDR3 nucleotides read TGTGCCTGGAGTTTGCAGGGGGACACTGAAGCTTTCTTT. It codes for CAWSLQGDTEAFF.

CDR3 loop: CASSQAPGYTDTQYF. Written as DNA, the CDR3 is TGCGCCAGCAGCCAAGCTCCCGGGTACACAGATACGCAGTATTTT. The chain uses TRBV4-1 and TRBJ2-3, with D uncertain. The CDR3 spans 15 residues. Germline V gene lookup returns CDR1 MGHRA and CDR2 YSYEKL. V dropped 1 base and J dropped 2 bases, with 10 bases sitting between them.

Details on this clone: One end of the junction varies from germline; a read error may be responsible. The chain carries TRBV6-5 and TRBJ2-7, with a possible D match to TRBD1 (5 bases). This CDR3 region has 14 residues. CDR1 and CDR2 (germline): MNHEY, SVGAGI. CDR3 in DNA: TGTGCCAGCAGCTACTACCAGGGTTCGGGCGAGCAGTACTTC. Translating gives CASSYYQGSGEQYF.

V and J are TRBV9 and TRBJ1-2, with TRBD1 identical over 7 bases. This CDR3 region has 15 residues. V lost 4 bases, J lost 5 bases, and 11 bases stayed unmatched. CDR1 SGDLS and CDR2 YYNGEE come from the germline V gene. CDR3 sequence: CASSPHGGTEYGYTF. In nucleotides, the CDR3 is TGTGCCAGCAGCCCCCACGGCGGGACAGAGTATGGCTACACCTTC.

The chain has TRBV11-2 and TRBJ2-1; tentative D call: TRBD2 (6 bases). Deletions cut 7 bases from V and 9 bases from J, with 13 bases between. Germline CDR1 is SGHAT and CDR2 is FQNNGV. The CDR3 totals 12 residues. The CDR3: CASTPSGVEQFF. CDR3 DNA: TGTGCCAGCACCCCGTCGGGAGTTGAGCAGTTCTTC.

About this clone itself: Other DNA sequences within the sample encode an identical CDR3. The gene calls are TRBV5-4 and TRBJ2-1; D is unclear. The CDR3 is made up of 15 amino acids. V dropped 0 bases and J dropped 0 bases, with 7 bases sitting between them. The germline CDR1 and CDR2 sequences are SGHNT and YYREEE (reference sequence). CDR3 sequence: CASSLDSSSYNEQFF. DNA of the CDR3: TGTGCCAGCAGCTTGGACAGTTCCTCCTACAATGAGCAGTTCTTC.

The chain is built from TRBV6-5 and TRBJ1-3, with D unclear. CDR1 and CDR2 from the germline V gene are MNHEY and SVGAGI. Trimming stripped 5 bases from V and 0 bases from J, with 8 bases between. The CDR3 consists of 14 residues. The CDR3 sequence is CASSKQDSGNTIYF. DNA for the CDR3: TGTGCCAGCAGTAAGCAGGACTCTGGAAACACCATATATTTT.

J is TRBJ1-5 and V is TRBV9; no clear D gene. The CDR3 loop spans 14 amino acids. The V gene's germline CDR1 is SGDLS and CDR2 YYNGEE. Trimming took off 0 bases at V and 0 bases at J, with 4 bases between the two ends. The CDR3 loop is CASSVGASNQPQHF. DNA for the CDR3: TGTGCCAGCAGCGTAGGAGCTAGCAATCAGCCCCAGCATTTT.

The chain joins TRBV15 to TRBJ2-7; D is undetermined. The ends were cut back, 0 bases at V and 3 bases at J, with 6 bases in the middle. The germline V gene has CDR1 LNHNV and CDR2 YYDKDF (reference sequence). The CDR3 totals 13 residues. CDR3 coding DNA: TGTGCCACCAGCAGAGAAACTGGCTACGAGCAGTACTTC. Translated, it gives CATSRETGYEQYF.